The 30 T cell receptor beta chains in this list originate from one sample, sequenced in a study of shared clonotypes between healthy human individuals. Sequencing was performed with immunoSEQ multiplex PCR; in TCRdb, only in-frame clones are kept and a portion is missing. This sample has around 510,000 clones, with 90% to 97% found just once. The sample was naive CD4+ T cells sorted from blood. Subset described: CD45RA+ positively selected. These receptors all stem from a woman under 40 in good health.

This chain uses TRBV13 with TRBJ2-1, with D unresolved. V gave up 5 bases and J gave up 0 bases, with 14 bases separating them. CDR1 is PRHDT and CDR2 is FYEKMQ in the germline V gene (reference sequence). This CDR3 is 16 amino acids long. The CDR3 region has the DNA TGTGCCAGCAGCCGCACGAGCGCCTCCTCCTACAATGAGCAGTTCTTC. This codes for CASSRTSASSYNEQFF.

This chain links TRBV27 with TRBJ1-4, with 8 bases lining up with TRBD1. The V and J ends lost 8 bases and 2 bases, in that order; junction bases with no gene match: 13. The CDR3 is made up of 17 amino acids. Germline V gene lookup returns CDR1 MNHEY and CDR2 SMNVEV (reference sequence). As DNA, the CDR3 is TGTGCCAGCCGACCTTTTTACAGGGGGGGGACTAATGAAAAACTGTTTTTT. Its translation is CASRPFYRGGTNEKLFF.

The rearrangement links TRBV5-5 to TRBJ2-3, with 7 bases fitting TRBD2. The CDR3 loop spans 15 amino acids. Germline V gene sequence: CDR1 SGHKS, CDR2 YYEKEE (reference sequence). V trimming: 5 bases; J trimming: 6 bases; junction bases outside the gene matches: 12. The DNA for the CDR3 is TGTGCCAGCAGGGCACCGGGACTACCGCACGATACGCAGTATTTT. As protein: CASRAPGLPHDTQYF.

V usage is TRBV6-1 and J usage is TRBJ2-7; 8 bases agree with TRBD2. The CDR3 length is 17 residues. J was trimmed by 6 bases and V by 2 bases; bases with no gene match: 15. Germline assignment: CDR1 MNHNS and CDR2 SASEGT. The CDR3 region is CASSERWGVAGGGEQYF. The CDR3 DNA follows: TGTGCCAGCAGTGAACGTTGGGGAGTTGCGGGAGGCGGCGAGCAGTACTTC.

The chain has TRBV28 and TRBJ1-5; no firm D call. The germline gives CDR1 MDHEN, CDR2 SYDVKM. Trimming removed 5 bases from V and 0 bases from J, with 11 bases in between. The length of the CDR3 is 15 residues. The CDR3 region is CASSPWTDSNQPQHF. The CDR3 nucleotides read TGTGCCAGCAGTCCGTGGACGGATAGCAATCAGCCCCAGCATTTT. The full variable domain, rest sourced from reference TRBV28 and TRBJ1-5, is DVKVTQSSRYLVKRTGEKVFLECVQDMDHENMFWYRQDPGLGLRLIYFSYDVKMKEKGDIPEGYSVSREKKERFSLILESASTNQTSMYLCASSPWTDSNQPQHFGDGTRLSIL.

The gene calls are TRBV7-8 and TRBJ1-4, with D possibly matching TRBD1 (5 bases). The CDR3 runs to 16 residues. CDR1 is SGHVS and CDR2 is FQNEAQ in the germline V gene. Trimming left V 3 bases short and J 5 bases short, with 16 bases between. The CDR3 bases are TGTGCCAGCAGCTTTCCTGACCTGGGGGGGAATGAAAAACTGTTTTTT. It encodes CASSFPDLGGNEKLFF. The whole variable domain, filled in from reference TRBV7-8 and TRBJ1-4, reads GAGVSQSPRYKVAKRGQDVALRCDPISGHVSLFWYQQALGQGPEFLTYFQNEAQLDKSGLPSDRFFAERPEGSVSTLKIQRTQQEDSAVYLCASSFPDLGGNEKLFFGSGTQLSVL.

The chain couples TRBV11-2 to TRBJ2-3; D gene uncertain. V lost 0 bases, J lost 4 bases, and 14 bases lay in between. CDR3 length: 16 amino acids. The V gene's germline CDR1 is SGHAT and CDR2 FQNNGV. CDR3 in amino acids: CASSLEGAANPDTQYF. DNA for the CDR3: TGTGCCAGCAGCTTAGAGGGCGCCGCTAATCCAGATACGCAGTATTTT.

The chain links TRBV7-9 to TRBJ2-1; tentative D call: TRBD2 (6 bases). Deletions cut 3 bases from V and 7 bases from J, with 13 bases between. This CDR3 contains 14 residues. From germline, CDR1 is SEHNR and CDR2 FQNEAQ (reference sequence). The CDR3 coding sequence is TGTGCCAGCAGCTTGTCCGGGGGTTGGAATGAGCAGTTCTTC. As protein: CASSLSGGWNEQFF.

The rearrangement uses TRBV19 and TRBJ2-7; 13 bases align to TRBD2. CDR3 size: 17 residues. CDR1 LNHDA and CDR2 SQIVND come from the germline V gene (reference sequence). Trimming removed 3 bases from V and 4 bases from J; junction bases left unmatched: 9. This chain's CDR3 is CASSIVAGLAGFYEQYF. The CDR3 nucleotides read TGTGCCAGTAGTATTGTGGCGGGACTAGCGGGATTTTACGAGCAGTACTTC.

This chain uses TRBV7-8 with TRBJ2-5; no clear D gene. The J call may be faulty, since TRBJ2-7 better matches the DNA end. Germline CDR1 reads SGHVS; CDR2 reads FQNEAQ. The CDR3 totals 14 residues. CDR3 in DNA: TGTGCCAGCAGCCCTACCCGATCCTCCTACGAGCAGTACTTC. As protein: CASSPTRSSYEQYF.

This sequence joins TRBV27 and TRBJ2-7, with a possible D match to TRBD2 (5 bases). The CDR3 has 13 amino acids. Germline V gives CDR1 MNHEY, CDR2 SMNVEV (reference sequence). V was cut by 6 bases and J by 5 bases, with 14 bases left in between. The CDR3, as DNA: TGTGCCAGCAGATCCCTAGCTTTCCACGAGCAGTACTTC. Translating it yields CASRSLAFHEQYF.

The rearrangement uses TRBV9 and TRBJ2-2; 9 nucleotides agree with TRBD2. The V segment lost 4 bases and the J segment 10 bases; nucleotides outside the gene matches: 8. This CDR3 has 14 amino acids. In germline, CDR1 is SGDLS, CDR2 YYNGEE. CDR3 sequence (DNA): TGTGCCAGCAGCTTGCGAAGCGGGGGGACGGAGCTGTTTTTT. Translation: CASSLRSGGTELFF. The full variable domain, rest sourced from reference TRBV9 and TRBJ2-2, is DSGVTQTPKHLITATGQRVTLRCSPRSGDLSVYWYQQSLDQGLQFLIQYYNGEERAKGNILERFSAQQFPDLHSELNLSSLELGDSALYFCASSLRSGGTELFFGEGSRLTVL.

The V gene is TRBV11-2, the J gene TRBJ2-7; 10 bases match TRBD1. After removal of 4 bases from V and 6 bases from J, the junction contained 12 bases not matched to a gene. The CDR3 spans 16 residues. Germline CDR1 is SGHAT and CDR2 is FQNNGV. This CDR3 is CASSSRLGTGEAEQYF. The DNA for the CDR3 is TGTGCCAGCAGCTCCCGTCTCGGGACAGGGGAGGCCGAGCAGTACTTC.

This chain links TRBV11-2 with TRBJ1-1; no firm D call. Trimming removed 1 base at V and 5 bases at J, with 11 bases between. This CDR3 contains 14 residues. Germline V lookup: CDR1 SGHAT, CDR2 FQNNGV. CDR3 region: CASSLVSSRTEAFF. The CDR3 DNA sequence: TGTGCCAGCAGCTTAGTCTCATCTCGGACTGAAGCTTTCTTT.

The CDR3 loop is CASSTIAGGQETQYF. CDR3 bases: TGCGCCAGCAGTACCATCGCGGGAGGACAAGAGACCCAGTACTTC. The chain employs TRBV5-1 and TRBJ2-5; 8 bases line up with TRBD2. This CDR3 is 15 amino acids long. Germline values: CDR1 SGHRS, CDR2 YFSETQ. V was clipped by 5 bases and J by 2 bases; unmatched bases: 8.

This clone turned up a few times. The CDR3 region has the DNA TGTGCCAGCAGTTTGAGCCTTAGCTACGAGCAGTACTTC. The encoded protein is CASSLSLSYEQYF. The V gene is TRBV28, the J gene TRBJ2-7; D gene unclear. This CDR3 contains 13 residues. V was shortened by 3 bases and J by 3 bases, with 9 bases between the two germline ends. Germline CDR1 and CDR2: MDHEN and SYDVKM.

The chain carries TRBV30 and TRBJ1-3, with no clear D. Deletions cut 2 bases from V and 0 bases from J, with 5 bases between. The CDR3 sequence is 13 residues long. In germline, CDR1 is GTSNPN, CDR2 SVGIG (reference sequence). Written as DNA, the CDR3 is TGTGCCTGGAGTCCTAACTCTGGAAACACCATATATTTT. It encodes CAWSPNSGNTIYF.

The CDR3 DNA reads TGTGCCAGCAGCTTATCCAGCAGGGGCAACACCGGGGAGCTGTTTTTT. Amino acids: CASSLSSRGNTGELFF. The rearrangement uses TRBV7-9 and TRBJ2-2, with D possibly being TRBD1 (6 bases). Germline-derived CDR1 and CDR2 are SEHNR and FQNEAQ (reference sequence). The CDR3 totals 16 residues. V shed 2 bases and J shed 2 bases, with 12 bases lying between them.

The CDR3 protein is CASSFASGETDTQYF. DNA of the CDR3: TGTGCCAGCAGCTTCGCTAGCGGGGAGACAGATACGCAGTATTTT. The chain uses TRBV11-2 and TRBJ2-3, with TRBD2 matching 9 bases. The germline V gene encodes CDR1 SGHAT and CDR2 FQNNGV. The CDR3 is made up of 15 amino acids. V trimming: 3 bases; J trimming: 3 bases; junction bases outside the gene matches: 4.

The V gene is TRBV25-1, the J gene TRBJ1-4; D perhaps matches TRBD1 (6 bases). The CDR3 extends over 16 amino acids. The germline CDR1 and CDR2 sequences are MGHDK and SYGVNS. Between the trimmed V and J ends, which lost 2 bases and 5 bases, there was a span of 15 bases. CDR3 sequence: CASSEKGLGANEKLFF. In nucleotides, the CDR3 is TGTGCCAGCAGTGAAAAGGGATTGGGGGCAAATGAAAAACTGTTTTTT.

CDR3 sequence (DNA): TGTGCCAGCAGCTGGACAGACTCCTACAATGAGCAGTTCTTC. It encodes CASSWTDSYNEQFF. The chain uses TRBV9 and TRBJ2-1; D possibly corresponds to TRBD1 (6 bases). The V and J ends lost 4 bases and 0 bases respectively, with 8 bases between them. The V gene's germline CDR1 is SGDLS and CDR2 YYNGEE. The CDR3 contains 14 residues.

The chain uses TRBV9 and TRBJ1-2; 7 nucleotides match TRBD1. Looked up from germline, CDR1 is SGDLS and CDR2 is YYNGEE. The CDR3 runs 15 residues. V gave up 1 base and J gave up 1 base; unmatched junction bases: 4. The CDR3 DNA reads TGTGCCAGCAGCGTAACGACAGGGAATAACTATGGCTACACCTTC. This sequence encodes CASSVTTGNNYGYTF.

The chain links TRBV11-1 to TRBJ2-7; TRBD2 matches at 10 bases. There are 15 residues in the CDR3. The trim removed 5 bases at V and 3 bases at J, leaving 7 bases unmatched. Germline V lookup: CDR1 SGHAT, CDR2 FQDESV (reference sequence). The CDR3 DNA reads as TGTGCCAGCAGCATACTAGCGGGACGCTACTACGAGCAGTACTTC. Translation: CASSILAGRYYEQYF.

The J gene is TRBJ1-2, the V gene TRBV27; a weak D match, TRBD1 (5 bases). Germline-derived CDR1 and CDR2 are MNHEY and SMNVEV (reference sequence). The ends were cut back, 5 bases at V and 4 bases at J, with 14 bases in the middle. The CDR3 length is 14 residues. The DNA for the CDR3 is TGTGCCAGCAGTACAGCCGGGACCATCTATGGCTACACCTTC. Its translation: CASSTAGTIYGYTF.

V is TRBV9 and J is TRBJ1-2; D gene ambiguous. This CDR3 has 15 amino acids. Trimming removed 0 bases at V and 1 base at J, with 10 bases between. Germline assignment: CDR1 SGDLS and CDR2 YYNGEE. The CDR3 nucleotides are TGTGCCAGCAGCGTAGGCGGTGTAGATAACTATGGCTACACCTTC. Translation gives CASSVGGVDNYGYTF.

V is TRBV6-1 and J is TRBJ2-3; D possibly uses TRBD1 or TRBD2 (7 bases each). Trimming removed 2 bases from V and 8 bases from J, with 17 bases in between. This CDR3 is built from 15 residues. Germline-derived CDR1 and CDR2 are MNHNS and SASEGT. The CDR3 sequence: CASSELDRRGGTQYF. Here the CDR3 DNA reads TGTGCCAGCAGTGAATTGGACAGGCGCGGGGGTACGCAGTATTTT.

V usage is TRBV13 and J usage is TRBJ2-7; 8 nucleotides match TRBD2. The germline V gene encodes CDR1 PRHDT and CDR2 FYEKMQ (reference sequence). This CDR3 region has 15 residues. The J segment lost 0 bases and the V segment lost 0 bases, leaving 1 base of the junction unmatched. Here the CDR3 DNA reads TGTGCCAGCAGCTTAGGCGGGAGGGTCTCCTACGAGCAGTACTTC. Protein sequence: CASSLGGRVSYEQYF.

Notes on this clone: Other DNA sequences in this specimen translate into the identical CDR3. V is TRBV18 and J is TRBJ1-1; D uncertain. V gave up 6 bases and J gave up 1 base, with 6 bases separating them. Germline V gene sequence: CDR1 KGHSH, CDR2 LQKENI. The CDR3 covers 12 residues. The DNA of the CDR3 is TGTGCCAGCTCGCGAGGGAACACTGAAGCTTTCTTT. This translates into CASSRGNTEAFF.

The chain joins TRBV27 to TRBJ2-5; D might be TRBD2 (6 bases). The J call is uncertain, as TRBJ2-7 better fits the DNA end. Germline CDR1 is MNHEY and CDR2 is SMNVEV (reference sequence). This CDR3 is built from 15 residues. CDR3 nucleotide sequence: TGTGCCAGCAGACCGTACGCGGGGACCTCCTACGAGCAGTACTTC. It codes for CASRPYAGTSYEQYF.

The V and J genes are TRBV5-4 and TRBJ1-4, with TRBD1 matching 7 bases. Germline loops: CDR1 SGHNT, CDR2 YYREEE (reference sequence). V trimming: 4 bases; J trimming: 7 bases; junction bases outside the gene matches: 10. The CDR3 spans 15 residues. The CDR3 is CASSDPTGEGEKLFF. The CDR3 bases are TGTGCCAGCAGCGACCCTACAGGGGAGGGTGAAAAACTGTTTTTT.